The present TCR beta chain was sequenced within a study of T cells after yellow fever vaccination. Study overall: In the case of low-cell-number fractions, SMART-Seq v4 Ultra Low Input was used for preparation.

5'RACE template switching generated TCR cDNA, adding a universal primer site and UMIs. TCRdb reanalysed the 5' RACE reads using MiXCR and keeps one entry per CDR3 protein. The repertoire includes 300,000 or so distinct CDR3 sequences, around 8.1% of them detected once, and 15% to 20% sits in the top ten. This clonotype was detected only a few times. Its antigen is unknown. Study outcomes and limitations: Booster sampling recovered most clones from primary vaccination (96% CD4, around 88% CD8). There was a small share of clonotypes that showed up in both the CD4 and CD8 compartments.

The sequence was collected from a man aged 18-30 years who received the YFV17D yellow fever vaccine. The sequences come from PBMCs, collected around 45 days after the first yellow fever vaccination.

CDR3 sequence reads: CASSQPSGQNTGELFF. In DNA form, the CDR3 reads TGTGCCAGTAGCCAACCTTCGGGACAGAACACCGGGGAGCTGTTTTTT. The chain couples TRBV19 to TRBJ2-2; possible D gene TRBD1, 6 bases. The CDR3 totals 16 residues. The germline gives CDR1 LNHDA, CDR2 SQIVND (reference sequence). Trimming left V 6 bases short and J 1 base short, with 15 bases between.